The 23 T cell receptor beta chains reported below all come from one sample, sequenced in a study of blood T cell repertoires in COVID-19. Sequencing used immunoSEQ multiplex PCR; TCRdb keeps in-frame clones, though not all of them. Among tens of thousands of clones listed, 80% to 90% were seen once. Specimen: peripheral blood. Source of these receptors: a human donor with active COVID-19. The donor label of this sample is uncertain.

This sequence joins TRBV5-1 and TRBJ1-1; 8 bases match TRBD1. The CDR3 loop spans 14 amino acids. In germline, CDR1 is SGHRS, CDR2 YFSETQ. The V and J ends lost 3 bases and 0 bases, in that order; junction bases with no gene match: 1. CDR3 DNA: TGCGCCAGCAGCTACAGGGGGATGAACACTGAAGCTTTCTTT. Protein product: CASSYRGMNTEAFF.

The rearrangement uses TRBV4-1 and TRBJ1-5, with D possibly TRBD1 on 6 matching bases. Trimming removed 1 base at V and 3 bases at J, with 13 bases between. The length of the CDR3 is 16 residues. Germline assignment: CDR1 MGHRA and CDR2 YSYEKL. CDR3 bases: TGCGCCAGCAGCCAAGTTTTTCCAGGGGACAATCAGCCCCAGCATTTT. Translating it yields CASSQVFPGDNQPQHF.

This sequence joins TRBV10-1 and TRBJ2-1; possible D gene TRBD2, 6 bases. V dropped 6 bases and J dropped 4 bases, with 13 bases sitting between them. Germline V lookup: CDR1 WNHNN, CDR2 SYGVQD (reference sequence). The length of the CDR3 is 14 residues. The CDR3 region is CASRRTGTYNEQFF. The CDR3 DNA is TGCGCCAGCAGGAGGACTGGGACTTACAATGAGCAGTTCTTC.

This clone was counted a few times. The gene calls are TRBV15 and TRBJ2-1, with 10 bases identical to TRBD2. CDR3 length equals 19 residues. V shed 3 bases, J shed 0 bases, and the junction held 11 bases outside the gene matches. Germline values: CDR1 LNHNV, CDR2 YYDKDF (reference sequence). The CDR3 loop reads CATSSRKRGGLISYNEQFF. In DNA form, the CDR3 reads TGTGCCACCAGCAGTCGGAAGCGGGGGGGCTTAATCTCCTACAATGAGCAGTTCTTC.

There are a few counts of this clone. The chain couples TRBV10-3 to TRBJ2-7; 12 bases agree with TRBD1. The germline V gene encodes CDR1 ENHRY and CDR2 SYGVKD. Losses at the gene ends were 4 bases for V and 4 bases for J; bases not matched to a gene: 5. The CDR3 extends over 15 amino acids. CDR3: CAISGGTGGAYEQYF. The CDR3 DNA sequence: TGTGCCATCAGTGGGGGGACAGGGGGCGCGTACGAGCAGTACTTC.

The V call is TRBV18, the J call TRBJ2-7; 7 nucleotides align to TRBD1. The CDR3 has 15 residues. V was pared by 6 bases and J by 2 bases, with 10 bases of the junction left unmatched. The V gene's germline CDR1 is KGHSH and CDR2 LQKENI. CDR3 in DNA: TGTGCCAGCTCGTCCTCGAGGACAGGAACCTACGAGCAGTACTTC. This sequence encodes CASSSSRTGTYEQYF.

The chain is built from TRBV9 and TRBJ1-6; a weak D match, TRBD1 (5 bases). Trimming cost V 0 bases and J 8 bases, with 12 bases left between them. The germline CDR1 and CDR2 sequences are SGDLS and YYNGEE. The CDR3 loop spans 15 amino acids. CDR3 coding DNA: TGTGCCAGCAGCGTAGATCCAGGGAGGGATTCACCCCTCCACTTT. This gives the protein CASSVDPGRDSPLHF.

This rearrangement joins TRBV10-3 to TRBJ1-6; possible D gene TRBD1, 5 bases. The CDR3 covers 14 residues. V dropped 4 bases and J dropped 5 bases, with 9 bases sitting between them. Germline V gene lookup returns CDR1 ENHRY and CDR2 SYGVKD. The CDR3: CAISARGNNSPLHF. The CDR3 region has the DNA TGTGCCATCAGTGCTAGGGGAAATAATTCACCCCTCCACTTT.

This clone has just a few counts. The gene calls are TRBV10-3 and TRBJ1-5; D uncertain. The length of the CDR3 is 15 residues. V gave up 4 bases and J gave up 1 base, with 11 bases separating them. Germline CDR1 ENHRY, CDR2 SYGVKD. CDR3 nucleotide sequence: TGTGCCATCAGTGCAGGACTGGAGAGCAATCAGCCCCAGCATTTT. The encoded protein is CAISAGLESNQPQHF.

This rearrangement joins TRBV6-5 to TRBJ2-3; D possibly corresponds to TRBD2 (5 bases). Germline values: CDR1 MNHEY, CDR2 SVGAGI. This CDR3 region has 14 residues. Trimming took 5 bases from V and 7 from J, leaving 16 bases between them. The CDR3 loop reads CASSTGRRTYTQYF. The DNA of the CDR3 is TGTGCCAGCAGTACGGGGAGACGCACTTATACGCAGTATTTT.

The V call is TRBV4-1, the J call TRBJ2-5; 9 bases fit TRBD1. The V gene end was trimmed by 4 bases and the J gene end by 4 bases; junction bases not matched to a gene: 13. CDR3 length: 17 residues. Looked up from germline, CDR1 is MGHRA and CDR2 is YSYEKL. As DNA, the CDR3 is TGCGCCAGCAGCCGAGGACAGGGGATGGGTATGGGAGAGACCCAGTACTTC. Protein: CASSRGQGMGMGETQYF.

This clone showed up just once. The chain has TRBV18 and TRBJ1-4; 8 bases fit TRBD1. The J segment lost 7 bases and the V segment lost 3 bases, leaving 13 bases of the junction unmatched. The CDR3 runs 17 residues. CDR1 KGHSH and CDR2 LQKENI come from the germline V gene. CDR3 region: CASSPTLDRDNIEKLFF. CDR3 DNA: TGTGCCAGCTCACCCACCTTGGACAGGGACAACATTGAAAAACTGTTTTTT.

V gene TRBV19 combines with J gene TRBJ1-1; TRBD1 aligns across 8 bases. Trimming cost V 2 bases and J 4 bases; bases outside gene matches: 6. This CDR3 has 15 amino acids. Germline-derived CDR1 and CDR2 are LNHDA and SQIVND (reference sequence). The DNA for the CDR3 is TGTGCCAGTAGTATAAATACAGGGGGGGGCACTGAAGCTTTCTTT. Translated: CASSINTGGGTEAFF.

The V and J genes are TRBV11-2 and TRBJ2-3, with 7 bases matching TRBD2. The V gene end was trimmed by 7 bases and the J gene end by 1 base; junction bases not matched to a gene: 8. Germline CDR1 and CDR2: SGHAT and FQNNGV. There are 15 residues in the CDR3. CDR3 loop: CASNPGGAGTDTQYF. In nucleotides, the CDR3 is TGTGCCAGCAACCCGGGGGGAGCTGGCACAGATACGCAGTATTTT.

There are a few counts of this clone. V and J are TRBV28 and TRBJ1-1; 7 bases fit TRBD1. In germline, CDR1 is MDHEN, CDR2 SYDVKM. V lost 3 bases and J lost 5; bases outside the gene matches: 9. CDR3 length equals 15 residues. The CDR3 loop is CASSFTTGSGTEAFF. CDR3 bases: TGTGCCAGCAGTTTTACGACAGGGTCGGGTACTGAAGCTTTCTTT.

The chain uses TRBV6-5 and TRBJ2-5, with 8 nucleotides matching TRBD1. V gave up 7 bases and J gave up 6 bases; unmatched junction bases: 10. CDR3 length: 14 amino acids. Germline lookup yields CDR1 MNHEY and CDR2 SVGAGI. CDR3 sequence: CASTFIRGQKTQYF. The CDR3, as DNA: TGTGCCAGCACCTTCATCAGGGGGCAGAAGACCCAGTACTTC.

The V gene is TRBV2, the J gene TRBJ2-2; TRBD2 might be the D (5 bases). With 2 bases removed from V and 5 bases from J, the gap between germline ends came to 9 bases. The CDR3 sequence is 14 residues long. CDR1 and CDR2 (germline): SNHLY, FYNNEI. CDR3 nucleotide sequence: TGTGCCAGCAGTGAAACTAGTAGGACCGGGGAGCTGTTTTTT. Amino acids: CASSETSRTGELFF. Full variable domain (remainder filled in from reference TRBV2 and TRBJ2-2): EPEVTQTPSHQVTQMGQEVILRCVPISNHLYFYWYRQILGQKVEFLVSFYNNEISEKSEIFDDQFSVERPDGSNFTLKIRSTKLEDSAMYFCASSETSRTGELFFGEGSRLTVL.

CDR3 sequence reads: CASSSGLASQETQYF. The CDR3 bases are TGTGCCAGCAGCTCCGGACTAGCGAGCCAAGAGACCCAGTACTTC. The chain carries TRBV7-3 and TRBJ2-5; 9 bases line up with TRBD2. From germline, CDR1 is SGHTA and CDR2 FQGTGA. The junction had 4 bases not matched to a gene; V was cut back by 4 bases and J by 1 base. The CDR3 extends over 15 amino acids.

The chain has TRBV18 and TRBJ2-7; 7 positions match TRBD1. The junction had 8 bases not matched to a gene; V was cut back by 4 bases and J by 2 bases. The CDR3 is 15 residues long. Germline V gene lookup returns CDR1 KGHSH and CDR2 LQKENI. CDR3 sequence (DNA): TGTGCCAGCTCACATGGACAGGTGGAGACCTACGAGCAGTACTTC. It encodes CASSHGQVETYEQYF. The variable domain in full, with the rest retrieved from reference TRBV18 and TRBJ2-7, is NAGVMQNPRHLVRRRGQEARLRCSPMKGHSHVYWYRQLPEEGLKFMVYLQKENIIDESGMPKERFSAEFPKEGPSILRIQQVVRGDSAAYFCASSHGQVETYEQYFGPGTRLTVT.

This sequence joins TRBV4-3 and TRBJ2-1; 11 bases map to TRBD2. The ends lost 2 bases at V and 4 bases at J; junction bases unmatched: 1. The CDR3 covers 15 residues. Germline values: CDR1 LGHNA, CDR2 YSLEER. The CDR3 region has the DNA TGCGCCAGCAGCCAACTAGCGGGAGGTTACAATGAGCAGTTCTTC. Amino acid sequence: CASSQLAGGYNEQFF.

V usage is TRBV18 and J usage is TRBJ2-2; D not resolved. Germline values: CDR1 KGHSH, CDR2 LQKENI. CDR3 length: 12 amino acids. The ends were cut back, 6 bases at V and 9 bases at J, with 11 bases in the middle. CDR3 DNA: TGTGCCAGCTCCCCTTCGGTAAGGGAGCTGTTTTTT. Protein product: CASSPSVRELFF.

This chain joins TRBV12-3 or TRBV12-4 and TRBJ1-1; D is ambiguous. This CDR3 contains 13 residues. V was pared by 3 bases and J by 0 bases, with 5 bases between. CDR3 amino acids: CASSFSMNTEAFF. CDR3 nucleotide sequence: TGTGCCAGCAGTTTTAGTATGAACACTGAAGCTTTCTTT.

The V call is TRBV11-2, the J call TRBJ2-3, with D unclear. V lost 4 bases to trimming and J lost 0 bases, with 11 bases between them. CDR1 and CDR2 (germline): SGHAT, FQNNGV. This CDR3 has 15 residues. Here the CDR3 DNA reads TGTGCCAGCAGCTCCCCTAGAATCAGCACAGATACGCAGTATTTT. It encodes CASSSPRISTDTQYF. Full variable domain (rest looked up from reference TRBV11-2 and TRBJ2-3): EAGVAQSPRYKIIEKRQSVAFWCNPISGHATLYWYQQILGQGPKLLIQFQNNGVVDDSQLPKDRFSAERLKGVDSTLKIQPAKLEDSAVYLCASSSPRISTDTQYFGPGTRLTVL.